The clone carrying this TCR beta chain was observed many times. The data belong to a study of early T cells in non-severe SARS-CoV-2 infection. TCRdb reanalysed the 5' RACE reads using MiXCR and keeps one entry per CDR3 protein. The sample shows nearly 70,000 distinct CDR3 sequences, around 4.2% of them seen only once. The CDR3 consists of 13 residues. Trimming pared 5 bases from V and 5 bases from J, leaving 12 bases between. Germline lookup yields CDR1 SGHVS and CDR2 FQNEAQ. The TCR originated in an adult who was a healthcare worker with PCR-confirmed SARS-CoV-2 infection or an uninfected control (not recorded which). The donor label of this sample is uncertain. Sequenced material: whole blood, taken at baseline. The chain joins TRBV7-8 to TRBJ1-1; TRBD1 is a possible D gene (5 bases). CDR3 in DNA: TGTGCCAGCAGCCTAAGGGGTATAACTGAAGCTTTCTTT. It encodes CASSLRGITEAFF.